This T cell receptor (beta chain) was observed in a study of OX40 agonist ivuxolimab in advanced cancers. The method was immunoSEQ multiplex PCR; TCRdb's version includes in-frame clones alone and lacks a portion of them. The repertoire holds about 68,000 clones, around four fifths seen once, with roughly 10% in the top ten. Study-wide results and caveats: The study found among the lowest clonal expansion in partial responders at 0.1-3.0 mg/kg. More expanded clones were seen, on average, in CD8+ T cells than in CD4+.

This clone showed up just a few times. Its specificity is unknown. Germline trimming cut 4 bases from V and 1 base from J; bases unmatched to any gene: 4. This CDR3 comprises 15 residues. Germline CDR1 and CDR2: LNHDA and SQIVND (reference sequence). The sample consisted of CD4+ or CD8+ T cells sorted from blood, taken in a trial of the OX40 agonist ivuxolimab. The receptor was isolated from an adult with an advanced solid tumor such as melanoma, head and neck, liver or kidney cancer. V gene TRBV19 combines with J gene TRBJ1-1, with 9 bases fitting TRBD1. CDR3 DNA sequence: TGTGCCAGTAGTACAACAGGGGGCTGGAACACTGAAGCTTTCTTT. It specifies CASSTTGGWNTEAFF.